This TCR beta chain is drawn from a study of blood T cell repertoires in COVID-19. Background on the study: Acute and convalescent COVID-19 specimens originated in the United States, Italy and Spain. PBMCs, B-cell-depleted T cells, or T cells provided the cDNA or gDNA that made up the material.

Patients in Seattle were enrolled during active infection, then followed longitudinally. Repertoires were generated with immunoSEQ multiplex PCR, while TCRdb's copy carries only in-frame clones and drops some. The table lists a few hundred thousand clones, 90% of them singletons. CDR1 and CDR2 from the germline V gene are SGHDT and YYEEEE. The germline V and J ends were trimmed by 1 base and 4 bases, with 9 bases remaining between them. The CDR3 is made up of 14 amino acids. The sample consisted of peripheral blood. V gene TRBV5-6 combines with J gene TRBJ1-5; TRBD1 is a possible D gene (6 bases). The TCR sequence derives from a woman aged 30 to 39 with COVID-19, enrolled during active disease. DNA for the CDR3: TGTGCCAGCAGCTTGACAGGGTGGAATCAGCCCCAGCATTTT. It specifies CASSLTGWNQPQHF.